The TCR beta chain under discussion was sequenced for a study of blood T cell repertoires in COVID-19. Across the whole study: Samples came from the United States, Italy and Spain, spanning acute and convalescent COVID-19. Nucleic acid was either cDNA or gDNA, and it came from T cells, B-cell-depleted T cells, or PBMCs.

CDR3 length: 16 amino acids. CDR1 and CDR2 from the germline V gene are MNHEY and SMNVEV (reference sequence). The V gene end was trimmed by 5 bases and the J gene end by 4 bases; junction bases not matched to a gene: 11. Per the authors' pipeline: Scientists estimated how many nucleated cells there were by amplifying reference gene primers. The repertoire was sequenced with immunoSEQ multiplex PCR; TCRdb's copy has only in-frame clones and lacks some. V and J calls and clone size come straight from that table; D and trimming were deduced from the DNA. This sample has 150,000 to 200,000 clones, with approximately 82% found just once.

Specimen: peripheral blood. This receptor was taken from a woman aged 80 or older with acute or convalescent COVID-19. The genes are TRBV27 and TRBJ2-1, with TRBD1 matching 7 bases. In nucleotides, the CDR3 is TGTGCCAGCAGTCCCGACAGGGTGCAACCATACAATGAGCAGTTCTTC. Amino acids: CASSPDRVQPYNEQFF.